Included here is one TCR beta chain sequence, with context. What it binds is unknown. This sample is part of a study of T cell responses to AZD1222 COVID-19 vaccine. The CDR3 runs 14 residues. Germline CDR1 is LNHDA and CDR2 is SQIVND (reference sequence). V lost 4 bases to trimming and J lost 2 bases, with 11 bases between them. Findings and limits, study-wide: Only six or seven AZD1222 recipients tested seropositive at baseline. Donors in the cohort were predominantly white British and more often female, and clonal diversity was possibly underestimated. The study found vaccine-associated CD4 TCRs spanning spike, dominant at 160-218 and 743-854. The breadth and depth of Spike-specific TCRs increased once two AZD1222 doses had been given.

Using immunoSEQ multiplex PCR, the repertoire was profiled, and TCRdb retains in-frame clones only, with some absent. The repertoire holds about 94,000 clones, with roughly 90% as singletons. The source material was peripheral blood, sampled on day 0 of AZD1222 vaccination. This sequence originates from an adult in good health. This chain links TRBV19 with TRBJ1-2; D ambiguous. The CDR3 bases are TGTGCCAGTAGTACCCAGGTTCGGAACTATGGCTACACCTTC. Protein product: CASSTQVRNYGYTF.